A selection of T cell receptor beta chains follows, all from one sample in a study of CD4 T cells in relation to SARS-CoV-2 and coronaviruses. TCRdb's copy holds only in-frame clones and misses some; the assay was immunoSEQ multiplex PCR. Of about 21,000 clones detected, roughly 76% appear once; the ten largest clones hold 15% to 20%. No antigen has been identified for these receptors. The sample taken for sequencing was CD4+ T cells from PBMCs, cultured in vitro. The receptors here all came from a human donor in good health. Both conserved end residues are part of each CDR3. A D gene is named only where the DNA matches it firmly. Clone size is shown for a subset of rows, as once, few, many or a class of expanded clone.

clone_size,j_call,d_call,v_call,cdr3_nt,cdr3_aa
.,TRBJ2-5,.,TRBV7-9,TGTGCCAGCAGCTTAGCGCGGTATCAAGAGACCCAGTACTTC,CASSLARYQETQYF
.,TRBJ1-2,.,TRBV5-4,TGTGCCAGCAGCTTGGAGGACTATGGCTACACCTTC,CASSLEDYGYTF
.,TRBJ2-7,.,TRBV29-1,TGCAGCGTTGTCAGGGGAGGCGAGCAGTACTTC,CSVVRGGEQYF
.,TRBJ2-5,TRBD2,TRBV10-3,TGTGCCATCAGTGCGTCCTCGGGACTAGCGGGAGAAGTGACCCAGTACTTC,CAISASSGLAGEVTQYF
large,TRBJ2-7,TRBD1,TRBV7-9,TGTGCCAGCAGCTCCGGGACAGTCTCCTACGAGCAGTACTTC,CASSSGTVSYEQYF
few,TRBJ1-6,.,TRBV12-2,TGTGCAAGTCGCTTTAGGGACAGACGAGAAGAATCACCCCTCCACTTT,CASRFRDRREESPLHF
.,TRBJ2-7,.,TRBV5-1,TGCGCCAGCAGCTTGAGATCCCTGGGGTCATCGGACGAGCAGTACTTC,CASSLRSLGSSDEQYF
few,TRBJ1-2,TRBD1,TRBV7-3,TGTGCCAGCAGACCGGGACAGGGATCTTATGGCTACACCTTC,CASRPGQGSYGYTF
.,TRBJ2-7,.,TRBV2,TGTGCCAGCAGTGAATGGGGCGGCGAGCAGTACTTC,CASSEWGGEQYF
.,TRBJ2-3,.,TRBV2,TGTGCCAGCAGTTTAGCTAGCACAGATACGCAGTATTTT,CASSLASTDTQYF
.,TRBJ2-3,TRBD2,TRBV4-2,TGTGCCAGCAGCCAAACCTTTGATCTAGCGGGAGTAATAGATACGCAGTATTTT,CASSQTFDLAGVIDTQYF
.,TRBJ1-4,TRBD1,TRBV24-1,TGTGCCACACAGGGGGATTTTAATGAAAAACTGTTTTTT,CATQGDFNEKLFF
.,TRBJ2-7,TRBD2,TRBV2,TGTGCCAGCAGTGAAGCTAGCGGGAGCTCCTACGAGCAGTACTTC,CASSEASGSSYEQYF
.,TRBJ2-4,TRBD2,TRBV6-6,TGTGCCAGCAGTCTAGGCGGACTAGCGGGAGGGGGGACCAAAAACATTCAGTACTTC,CASSLGGLAGGGTKNIQYF
.,TRBJ1-6,.,TRBV28,TGTGCCAGCAGGGCCTCGGTAGGCGATAATTCACCCCTCCACTTT,CASRASVGDNSPLHF
.,TRBJ2-1,TRBD2,TRBV2,TGTGCCAGCAGGGTAGGACTAGCCAGAGAAGAGTTCTTC,CASRVGLAREEFF
.,TRBJ1-5,TRBD1,TRBV18,TGTGCCAGCTCACCTCGTACAGGGGAGAGGGGCAATCAGCCCCAGCATTTT,CASSPRTGERGNQPQHF
.,TRBJ1-3,TRBD1,TRBV10-3,TGTGCCATCAGTGAAAGTCTGGCAGGGGGTCCACTTGGTGGAAACACCATATATTTT,CAISESLAGGPLGGNTIYF
.,TRBJ2-2,.,TRBV7-2,TGTGCCAGCAGCTTAGCTCCGCTAGCGTATACCGGGGAGCTGTTTTTT,CASSLAPLAYTGELFF
.,TRBJ1-1,.,TRBV3-1/TRBV3-2,TGTGCCAGCAGCCAATTTGCCAGGTCAAACGAAGCTTTCTTT,CASSQFARSNEAFF
once,TRBJ2-2,TRBD1,TRBV2,TGTGCCAGCAGGGGCGACAGGGGGCGAGGGGAGCTGTTTTTT,CASRGDRGRGELFF
.,TRBJ2-7,TRBD2,TRBV4-1,TGCGCCAGCAGCCGCCGGACTAGCGGGACTGCACTGGGAGAGCAGTACTTC,CASSRRTSGTALGEQYF
.,TRBJ2-3,TRBD1,TRBV6-5,TGTGCCAGCAGCCGCGGGACAGGGTCAGATACGCAGTATTTT,CASSRGTGSDTQYF
.,TRBJ1-4,.,TRBV9,TGTGCCAGCAGCGTAGATGGGACCGCAGGAAAACTGTTTTTT,CASSVDGTAGKLFF
.,TRBJ2-2,TRBD1,TRBV5-1,TGCGCCAGCAGCTTAAGGACAGGGGACACCGGGGAGCTGTTTTTT,CASSLRTGDTGELFF
.,TRBJ2-7,.,TRBV6-2/TRBV6-3,TGTGCCAGCAGTTACTCGTCGGGGAGCTCCTACGAGCAGTACTTC,CASSYSSGSSYEQYF
.,TRBJ1-1,.,TRBV30,TGTGCCTGGAGAGGACAATATAACACTGAAGCTTTCTTT,CAWRGQYNTEAFF
few,TRBJ2-1,TRBD1,TRBV29-1,TGCAGCGTGGACAGGGAATACAATGAGCAGTTCTTC,CSVDREYNEQFF
.,TRBJ2-7,TRBD1,TRBV4-2,TGTGCCAGCAGCCCCACGACAGGGAGCTACGAGCAGTACTTC,CASSPTTGSYEQYF
few,TRBJ2-7,.,TRBV7-2,TGTGCCAGCAGCTTAGGGTTCGTCGACGAGCAGTACTTC,CASSLGFVDEQYF
.,TRBJ2-7,.,TRBV25-1,TGTGCCAGCAGTCTAACGACAGGCTACGAGCAGTACTTC,CASSLTTGYEQYF
.,TRBJ2-1,TRBD2,TRBV7-9,TGTGCCAGCAGCCGAGGGACTACCGGATATGAGCAGTTCTTC,CASSRGTTGYEQFF
.,TRBJ1-1,.,TRBV30,TGTGCCTGGGAATTATTGAACACTGAAGCTTTCTTT,CAWELLNTEAFF
.,TRBJ2-1,TRBD1,TRBV6-5,TGTGCCAGCAGCCCAGGGACAGCGGTTAATGAGCAGTTCTTC,CASSPGTAVNEQFF
.,TRBJ2-3,.,TRBV20-1,TGCAGTGCTACGAGCACAGATACGCAGTATTTT,CSATSTDTQYF
few,TRBJ2-1,TRBD2,TRBV5-8,TGTGCCAGCAGCCTACACGGGAGGTGGCTAGCGGGTCGCAGCAATGAGCAGTTCTTC,CASSLHGRWLAGRSNEQFF
once,TRBJ2-1,.,TRBV4-1,TGCGCCAGCAGCCCCGGGAATGAGCAGTTCTTC,CASSPGNEQFF
.,TRBJ2-3,TRBD1,TRBV27,TGTGCCAGCAGTTGGACAGGGGGCGCAGATACGCAGTATTTT,CASSWTGGADTQYF
.,TRBJ2-3,.,TRBV19,TGTGCCAGTAGTATTGCATCAACAGATACGCAGTATTTT,CASSIASTDTQYF
.,TRBJ1-1,.,TRBV14,TGTGCCAGCAGCCAAGATTTTGAAAACACTGAAGCTTTCTTT,CASSQDFENTEAFF
.,TRBJ1-4,TRBD1,TRBV5-4,TGTGCCAGCAGCTCACAGGGGCCAACTAATGAAAAACTGTTTTTT,CASSSQGPTNEKLFF
.,TRBJ1-2,.,TRBV29-1,TGCAGCGCTGGCACGGGGGATTATGGCTACACCTTC,CSAGTGDYGYTF
few,TRBJ1-1,.,TRBV12-5,TGTGCTAGTGGTTTGAGAGGGAACACTGAAGCTTTCTTT,CASGLRGNTEAFF
.,TRBJ1-5,.,TRBV11-1,TGTGCCAGCAGCCCCCTTGGGGGACGGAATCAGCCCCAGCATTTT,CASSPLGGRNQPQHF
few,TRBJ2-2,.,TRBV7-8,TGTGCCAGCAGCTCTTTCAGCGGGGAGCTGTTTTTT,CASSSFSGELFF
.,TRBJ2-1,TRBD1,TRBV7-2,TGTGCCAGCAGCTCGACAGGGGCCCTTCTCTACAATGAGCAGTTCTTC,CASSSTGALLYNEQFF